This passage covers 26 T cell receptor beta chains from one sample sequenced in a study of shared clonotypes between healthy human individuals. Assay used: immunoSEQ multiplex PCR; TCRdb lists only in-frame clones, some missing. The sample lists about 120,000 clones, about 71% occurring once. The sequencing sample was made of memory CD8+ T cells sorted from blood. The sample's subset: CD45RO+ cells pooled with CCR7-negative TemRA cells. These receptors all come from a woman in her twenties or thirties in good health.

J is TRBJ1-2 and V is TRBV5-1; D possibly corresponds to TRBD1 (6 bases). V was trimmed by 5 bases and J by 4 bases, leaving 9 bases between them. The CDR3 has 12 residues. Germline CDR1 reads SGHRS; CDR2 reads YFSETQ. The chain's CDR3 is CASRDSSYGYTF. The CDR3 nucleotides read TGCGCCAGCAGGGACAGCAGCTATGGCTACACCTTC.

This chain joins TRBV28 and TRBJ2-1, with D perhaps matching TRBD2 (6 bases). Germline CDR1 is MDHEN and CDR2 is SYDVKM. Trimming left V 9 bases short and J 1 base short, with 13 bases between. The CDR3 spans 14 residues. The CDR3 is CARTGGRSYNEQFF. The DNA for the CDR3 is TGTGCCAGAACCGGGGGTAGGTCCTACAATGAGCAGTTCTTC.

The gene calls are TRBV11-2 and TRBJ2-3; TRBD2 matches at 9 bases. Germline V CDR1 and CDR2: SGHAT, FQNNGV. The CDR3 loop spans 13 amino acids. Trimming at V came to 4 bases and at J to 4 bases, leaving 0 bases not matched to a gene. The CDR3: CASSWTSADTQYF. The CDR3 DNA reads TGTGCCAGCAGCTGGACTAGCGCAGATACGCAGTATTTT.

The chain combines TRBV13 with TRBJ2-3; TRBD2 might be the D (6 bases). The CDR3 covers 18 residues. V was trimmed by 4 bases and J by 1 base, leaving 21 bases between them. The germline CDR1 and CDR2 sequences are PRHDT and FYEKMQ (reference sequence). The CDR3 DNA is TGTGCCAGCAGCTACGAAACGGGAGAGGGCGGGGGCACAGATACGCAGTATTTT. It codes for CASSYETGEGGGTDTQYF.

This rearrangement joins TRBV9 to TRBJ1-2, with 12 bases that match TRBD1. J gave up 0 bases and V 3 bases, and 9 bases lay outside the gene matches. The CDR3 is made up of 18 amino acids. Germline-derived CDR1 and CDR2 are SGDLS and YYNGEE. As DNA, the CDR3 is TGTGCCAGCAGCGGCACGGGACAGGGGGCTCCATCTAACTATGGCTACACCTTC. Translated, it gives CASSGTGQGAPSNYGYTF.

The V and J genes are TRBV19 and TRBJ2-1, with unresolved D. Germline CDR1 is LNHDA and CDR2 is SQIVND (reference sequence). The V end was cut by 7 bases, the J end by 3 bases, with 10 bases between. The CDR3 covers 13 residues. As DNA, the CDR3 is TGTGCCAGTACCCCCGGCTACTACAATGAGCAGTTCTTC. This encodes CASTPGYYNEQFF.

The CDR3 loop is CASSTAGYYNEQFF. CDR3 nucleotides: TGTGCCAGCAGTACAGCGGGTTACTACAATGAGCAGTTCTTC. The V call is TRBV7-6, the J call TRBJ2-1; tentative D call: TRBD2 (6 bases). This CDR3 is built from 14 residues. Germline V gene sequence: CDR1 SGHVS, CDR2 FNYEAQ. Trimming cost V 6 bases and J 3 bases, with 12 bases left between them.

This clone appeared a single time. The chain is built from TRBV4-1 and TRBJ2-2; maybe TRBD2 (5 bases). Between the trimmed V and J ends, which lost 0 bases and 7 bases, there was a span of 6 bases. This CDR3 spans 13 amino acids. Per the germline V gene, CDR1 is MGHRA and CDR2 is YSYEKL. For the CDR3, the DNA is TGCGCCAGCAGCCAAGATGAGGGCGGGGAGCTGTTTTTT. This translates into CASSQDEGGELFF.

This chain connects TRBV11-1 to TRBJ2-7; D could derive from TRBD1 or TRBD2 (5 bases each). The CDR3 covers 13 residues. Trimming left V 5 bases short and J 6 bases short, with 14 bases between. From germline, CDR1 is SGHAT and CDR2 FQDESV (reference sequence). For the CDR3, the DNA is TGTGCCAGCAGCCCGGGGACCCCTGGCGAGCAGTACTTC. Protein sequence: CASSPGTPGEQYF.

The chain joins TRBV28 to TRBJ2-1, with D possibly being TRBD2 (6 bases). Germline-derived CDR1 and CDR2 are MDHEN and SYDVKM. CDR3 length equals 15 residues. Trimming took off 3 bases at V and 8 bases at J, with 17 bases between the two ends. CDR3 sequence: CASSFRITGEDEQFF. The DNA of the CDR3 is TGTGCCAGCAGTTTCCGAATCACGGGGGAGGATGAGCAGTTCTTC.

V usage is TRBV19 and J usage is TRBJ2-1; D tentatively fits TRBD1 or TRBD2 (5 bases each). V lost 0 bases, J lost 8 bases, and 14 bases lay in between. This CDR3 contains 15 residues. The germline V gene has CDR1 LNHDA and CDR2 SQIVND (reference sequence). For the CDR3, the DNA is TGTGCCAGTAGTATAGAGGGGACGCAGGGCCATGAGCAGTTCTTC. Its protein product is CASSIEGTQGHEQFF. The variable domain in full, completed from reference TRBV19 and TRBJ2-1, reads DGGITQSPKYLFRKEGQNVTLSCEQNLNHDAMYWYRQDPGQGLRLIYYSQIVNDFQKGDIAEGYSVSREKKESFPLTVTSAQKNPTAFYLCASSIEGTQGHEQFFGPGTRLTVL.

This clone was seen a single time. The rearrangement joins TRBV7-8 to TRBJ2-2; the D gene is possibly TRBD2 (6 bases). Germline assignment: CDR1 SGHVS and CDR2 FQNEAQ. Trimming left V 5 bases short and J 0 bases short, with 13 bases between. The CDR3 has 16 residues. As DNA, the CDR3 is TGTGCCAGCAGCCCCCGCGGGAACGCGAACACCGGGGAGCTGTTTTTT. It codes for CASSPRGNANTGELFF.

This clone showed up just once. The CDR3 loop reads CASTPLRAVQGFYEQYF. The CDR3 nucleotides read TGTGCCAGCACTCCCCTGAGGGCGGTACAGGGGTTCTACGAGCAGTACTTC. This sequence joins TRBV7-2 and TRBJ2-7; 7 bases align to TRBD1. Trimming cost V 7 bases and J 3 bases; bases outside gene matches: 18. Germline V CDR1 and CDR2: SGHTA, FQGNSA. The CDR3 extends over 17 amino acids.

The chain uses TRBV5-1 and TRBJ2-7; 9 bases map to TRBD1. Trimming removed 4 bases from V and 6 bases from J; junction bases left unmatched: 8. This CDR3 has 14 residues. The V gene's germline CDR1 is SGHRS and CDR2 YFSETQ. The CDR3 DNA reads TGCGCCAGCAGCCGGGACAGGGACCACTTCGAGCAGTACTTC. It yields the protein CASSRDRDHFEQYF.

This rearrangement joins TRBV19 to TRBJ2-7; 10 bases are a match to TRBD2. CDR3 size: 17 residues. From germline, CDR1 is LNHDA and CDR2 SQIVND (reference sequence). Losses at the gene ends were 5 bases for V and 5 bases for J; bases not matched to a gene: 15. In nucleotides, the CDR3 is TGTGCCAGTAGTCCCGACGGGCCGCTAGCGGGAGAGGACGAGCAGTACTTC. It codes for CASSPDGPLAGEDEQYF. The full variable domain, rest sourced from reference TRBV19 and TRBJ2-7, is DGGITQSPKYLFRKEGQNVTLSCEQNLNHDAMYWYRQDPGQGLRLIYYSQIVNDFQKGDIAEGYSVSREKKESFPLTVTSAQKNPTAFYLCASSPDGPLAGEDEQYFGPGTRLTVT.

This chain joins TRBV6-5 and TRBJ2-1; 8 bases line up with TRBD1. This CDR3 is built from 13 residues. Per the germline V gene, CDR1 is MNHEY and CDR2 is SVGAGI. With V trimmed by 4 bases and J by 9 bases, 5 bases remained unmatched. CDR3 coding DNA: TGTGCCAGCAGTTCACAGGGGGAAGGTGAGCAGTTCTTC. Its translation: CASSSQGEGEQFF.

The chain uses TRBV6-1 and TRBJ2-3, with unresolved D. V lost 2 bases and J 6 bases, leaving 15 bases between the germline ends. This CDR3 is 15 amino acids long. Per the germline V gene, CDR1 is MNHNS and CDR2 is SASEGT. The CDR3 loop is CASSELLASVDTQYF. The CDR3 DNA reads as TGTGCCAGCAGTGAATTACTCGCCTCGGTGGATACGCAGTATTTT.

The genes are TRBV10-3 and TRBJ2-1; D not certain. The CDR3 contains 12 residues. Germline CDR1 reads ENHRY; CDR2 reads SYGVKD. Trimming cost V 8 bases and J 6 bases, with 11 bases left between them. The CDR3 region is CAIGRLINEQFF. CDR3 DNA: TGTGCCATCGGCAGGCTTATCAATGAGCAGTTCTTC.

This clone was counted between two and nine times. The CDR3 DNA reads as TGTGCCAGCTCAGGGTGGGATCGTACTAATGAAAAACTGTTTTTT. As protein: CASSGWDRTNEKLFF. The V and J genes are TRBV19 and TRBJ1-4, with a possible D match to TRBD1 (5 bases). Germline loops: CDR1 LNHDA, CDR2 SQIVND (reference sequence). The CDR3 sequence is 15 residues long. V shed 9 bases and J shed 2 bases, with 16 bases lying between them.

V is TRBV7-8 and J is TRBJ2-1, with 13 bases that match TRBD2. This CDR3 is built from 18 residues. The germline CDR1 and CDR2 sequences are SGHVS and FQNEAQ. V gave up 1 base and J gave up 9 bases; unmatched junction bases: 12. In nucleotides, the CDR3 is TGTGCCAGCAGCTTAGACCCCACAGGACTAGCGGGAGCGGCTGAGCAGTTCTTC. Protein: CASSLDPTGLAGAAEQFF.

V usage is TRBV20-1 and J usage is TRBJ2-5, with D uncertain. The J call could be wrong; TRBJ2-7 is a better fit for the DNA end. Germline lookup yields CDR1 DFQATT and CDR2 SNEGSKA (reference sequence). The CDR3 extends over 11 amino acids. The CDR3 loop is CSASKDYEQYF. The CDR3 DNA sequence: TGCAGTGCTAGCAAAGACTACGAGCAGTACTTC.

This rearrangement joins TRBV28 to TRBJ1-1; D is unclear. The CDR3 consists of 16 residues. In germline, CDR1 is MDHEN, CDR2 SYDVKM. Trimming stripped 7 bases from V and 4 bases from J, with 22 bases between. The CDR3 DNA reads as TGTGCCAGCACCTTTTCTGGAGGCAGAGGGTTCACTGAAGCTTTCTTT. Translated, it gives CASTFSGGRGFTEAFF. Using reference TRBV28 and TRBJ1-1 for the parts outside the CDR3, the full variable domain is DVKVTQSSRYLVKRTGEKVFLECVQDMDHENMFWYRQDPGLGLRLIYFSYDVKMKEKGDIPEGYSVSREKKERFSLILESASTNQTSMYLCASTFSGGRGFTEAFFGQGTRLTVV.

This chain connects TRBV2 to TRBJ2-7; D possibly uses TRBD1 or TRBD2 (6 bases each). Germline assignment: CDR1 SNHLY and CDR2 FYNNEI. There are 15 residues in the CDR3. V lost 6 bases, J lost 4 bases, and 19 bases lay in between. The CDR3 DNA sequence: TGTGCCAGCAGACCCTCGGGGGCCTGGCCGTACGAGCAGTACTTC. Amino acid sequence: CASRPSGAWPYEQYF.

There are a few counts of this clone. The chain links TRBV19 to TRBJ2-3, with a tentative D call TRBD2 (6 bases). This CDR3 region has 15 residues. Trimming removed 4 bases at V and 2 bases at J, with 13 bases between. Germline CDR1 LNHDA, CDR2 SQIVND (reference sequence). The CDR3 DNA reads as TGTGCCAGTAGTACTCCTAGCGTACACACAGATACGCAGTATTTT. This gives the protein CASSTPSVHTDTQYF.

The rearrangement uses TRBV7-6 and TRBJ2-7, with 9 positions matching TRBD2. Looked up from germline, CDR1 is SGHVS and CDR2 is FNYEAQ. This CDR3 is built from 19 residues. Trimming removed 1 base from V and 7 bases from J; junction bases left unmatched: 20. The CDR3 coding sequence is TGTGCCAGCAGCTTAGATCTGTGGCTAGCGGGATCCCCCGCCGGAGAGCAGTACTTC. Its protein is CASSLDLWLAGSPAGEQYF.

The CDR3 reads CASSSEVGGNTIYF. The CDR3, as DNA: TGTGCCAGCAGTTCAGAAGTAGGAGGAAACACCATATATTTT. The chain employs TRBV6-5 and TRBJ1-3; the D is unclear. The V and J ends lost 4 bases and 4 bases respectively, with 11 bases between them. This CDR3 is built from 14 residues. From germline, CDR1 is MNHEY and CDR2 SVGAGI.